Shown below are 12 T cell receptor beta chains from a single sample sequenced in a study of CD8+CD57+ T cells in acquired aplastic anemia. Sequencing was done on patients that had shown CD8+CD57+ cell expansion by flow cytometry. TCR beta VDJ and CDR3 profiling used genomic DNA as template. Each CDR3 protein gets one entry after TCRdb re-called the reads with MiXCR. The table shows approximately 180,000 distinct CDR3 sequences, with more than 60% occurring only once. The sequencing sample was made of sorted CD4+, CD8+, or CD8+CD57+ T cells (not recorded which) from PBMCs. All receptors derive from a human donor with aplastic anemia.

J is TRBJ2-2 and V is TRBV28; no reliable D call. CDR1 and CDR2 (germline): MDHEN, SYDVKM. The CDR3 covers 13 residues. Trimming left V 7 bases short and J 8 bases short, with 14 bases between. The DNA for the CDR3 is TGTGCCAGCAACCTAGGGTTGCCTGGGGAGCTGTTTTTT. This sequence encodes CASNLGLPGELFF.

On this clonotype: The final CDR3 position lacks the conserved phenylalanine or tryptophan, pointing to a likely read error. The chain links TRBV20-1 to TRBJ1-2; maybe TRBD1 (5 bases). This CDR3 spans 15 amino acids. Per the germline V gene, CDR1 is DFQATT and CDR2 is SNEGSKA (reference sequence). V was cut by 0 bases and J by 6 bases, with 17 bases left in between. The CDR3 nucleotides are TGCAGTGCTAGAGATTTGGGGGGTCGAACTCATGGCTACACCTGC. It encodes CSARDLGGRTHGYTC.

The chain is built from TRBV11-2 and TRBJ2-1; 8 nucleotides match TRBD2. V shed 1 base, J shed 0 bases, and the junction held 5 bases outside the gene matches. Germline V gives CDR1 SGHAT, CDR2 FQNNGV. The CDR3 covers 17 residues. The CDR3 bases are TGTGCCAGCAGCTTAGGTTCGGGGGGGAGCTCCTACAATGAGCAGTTCTTC. The encoded protein is CASSLGSGGSSYNEQFF.

The chain carries TRBV7-9 and TRBJ1-2, with a weak D call TRBD1 (6 bases). CDR3 size: 13 residues. Germline-derived CDR1 and CDR2 are SEHNR and FQNEAQ (reference sequence). The V and J ends lost 7 bases and 4 bases respectively, with 13 bases between them. As DNA, the CDR3 is TGTGCCAGCAACCCCGGACAGATCTATGGCTACACCTTC. Encoded protein: CASNPGQIYGYTF.

The chain links TRBV14 to TRBJ2-7; no clear D gene. The CDR3 covers 14 residues. Germline CDR1 SGHDN, CDR2 FVKESK. Trimming left V 0 bases short and J 3 bases short, with 9 bases between. In DNA form, the CDR3 reads TGTGCCAGCAGCCAAGATCATATAAACTACGAGCAGTACTTC. It encodes CASSQDHINYEQYF.

In its sample, this clonotype was seen a few times. This chain uses TRBV5-1 with TRBJ2-2, with TRBD1 identical over 7 bases. The CDR3 runs to 15 residues. CDR1 and CDR2 (germline): SGHRS, YFSETQ. The ends lost 7 bases at V and 0 bases at J; junction bases unmatched: 6. The CDR3 nucleotides read TGCGCCAGCCAGGGGGAACCAACGAACACCGGGGAGCTGTTTTTT. Translating gives CASQGEPTNTGELFF.

The CDR3 nucleotides are TGTGCCACCAGCAGAGAACTAGGCGTGGAGACCCAGTACTTC. This codes for CATSRELGVETQYF. The chain is built from TRBV15 and TRBJ2-5, with D possibly TRBD2 on 5 matching bases. V was clipped by 0 bases and J by 5 bases, with 10 bases between them. Per germline, CDR1 LNHNV and CDR2 YYDKDF (reference sequence). There are 14 residues in the CDR3.

CDR3 sequence reads: CASSVELGYNEQFF. The CDR3 DNA reads as TGTGCCAGCAGCGTAGAGTTGGGGTACAATGAGCAGTTCTTC. V usage is TRBV9 and J usage is TRBJ2-1; D is undetermined. CDR1 is SGDLS, CDR2 YYNGEE, per germline. V lost 0 bases and J lost 4, with 8 bases in between. This CDR3 spans 14 amino acids.

This chain connects TRBV9 to TRBJ2-2, with a weak D call TRBD2 (6 bases). Trimming stripped 0 bases from V and 3 bases from J, with 9 bases between. Germline CDR1 reads SGDLS; CDR2 reads YYNGEE. The CDR3 runs 15 residues. In nucleotides, the CDR3 is TGTGCCAGCAGCGTAGGCTGGGGGGACACCGGGGAGCTGTTTTTT. Residues: CASSVGWGDTGELFF.

The chain has TRBV7-6 and TRBJ2-7, with a possible D match to TRBD2 (6 bases). The V end lost 0 bases, the J end lost 5 bases, and 14 bases lay between the germline ends. Germline loops: CDR1 SGHVS, CDR2 FNYEAQ. The length of the CDR3 is 15 residues. Here the CDR3 DNA reads TGTGCCAGCAGCTTAGCGCCGGGCCGGGGGAACGAGCAGTACTTC. This gives the protein CASSLAPGRGNEQYF.

V is TRBV11-1 and J is TRBJ2-5; the D gene is possibly TRBD2 (6 bases). Germline V gene data show CDR1 as SGHAT and CDR2 as FQDESV (reference sequence). Trimming removed 5 bases at V and 4 bases at J, with 14 bases between. There are 14 residues in the CDR3. CDR3 loop: CASSQGLARETQYF. For the CDR3, the DNA is TGTGCCAGCAGCCAGGGACTCGCCCGAGAGACCCAGTACTTC. Full variable domain (missing parts from reference TRBV11-1 and TRBJ2-5): EAEVAQSPRYKITEKSQAVAFWCDPISGHATLYWYRQILGQGPELLVQFQDESVVDDSQLPKDRFSAERLKGVDSTLKIQPAELGDSAMYLCASSQGLARETQYFGPGTRLLVL.

In this sample, this clonotype turned up many times. The chain carries TRBV29-1 and TRBJ2-2, with 8 bases fitting TRBD1. Germline lookup yields CDR1 SQVTM and CDR2 ANQGSEA. After removal of 2 bases from V and 5 bases from J, the junction contained 7 bases not matched to a gene. This CDR3 has 15 amino acids. CDR3 nucleotides: TGCAGCGTTGAACTTTGGACAGGGAGTACCGGGGAGCTGTTTTTT. This translates into CSVELWTGSTGELFF.